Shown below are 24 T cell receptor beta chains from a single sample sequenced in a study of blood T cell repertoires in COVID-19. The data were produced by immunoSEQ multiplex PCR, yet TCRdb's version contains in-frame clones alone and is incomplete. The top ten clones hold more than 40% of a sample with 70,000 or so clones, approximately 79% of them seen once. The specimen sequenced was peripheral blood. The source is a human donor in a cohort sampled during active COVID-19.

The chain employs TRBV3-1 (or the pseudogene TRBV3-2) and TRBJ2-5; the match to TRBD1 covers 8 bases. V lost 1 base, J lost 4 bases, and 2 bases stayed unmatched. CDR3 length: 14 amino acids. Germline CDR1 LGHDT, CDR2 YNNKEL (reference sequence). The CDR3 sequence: CASSQVQGVETQYF. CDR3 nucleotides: TGTGCCAGCAGCCAAGTACAGGGGGTAGAGACCCAGTACTTC.

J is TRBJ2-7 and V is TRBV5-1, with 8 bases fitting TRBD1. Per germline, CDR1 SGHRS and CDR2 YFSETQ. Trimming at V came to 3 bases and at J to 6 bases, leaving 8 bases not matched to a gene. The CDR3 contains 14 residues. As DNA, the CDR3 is TGCGCCAGCAGCTCACCCGGACAGGGACGCGAGCAGTACTTC. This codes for CASSSPGQGREQYF.

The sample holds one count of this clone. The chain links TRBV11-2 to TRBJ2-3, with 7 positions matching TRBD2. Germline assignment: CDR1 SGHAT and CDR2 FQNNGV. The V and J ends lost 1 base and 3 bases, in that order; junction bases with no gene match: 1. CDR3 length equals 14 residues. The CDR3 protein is CASSLVGGTDTQYF. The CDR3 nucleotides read TGTGCCAGCAGCTTAGTGGGGGGGACAGATACGCAGTATTTT.

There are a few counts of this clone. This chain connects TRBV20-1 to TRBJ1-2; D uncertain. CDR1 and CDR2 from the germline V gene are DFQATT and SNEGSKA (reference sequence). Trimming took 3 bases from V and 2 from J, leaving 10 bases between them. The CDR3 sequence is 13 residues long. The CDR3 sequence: CSASLELNYGYTF. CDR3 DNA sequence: TGCAGTGCTAGTTTGGAGCTGAACTATGGCTACACCTTC.

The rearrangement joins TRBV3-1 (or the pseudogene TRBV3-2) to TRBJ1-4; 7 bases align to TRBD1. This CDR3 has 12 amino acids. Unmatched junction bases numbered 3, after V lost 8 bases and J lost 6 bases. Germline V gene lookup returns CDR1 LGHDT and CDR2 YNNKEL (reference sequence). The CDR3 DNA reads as TGTGCCAGCTCAGGGACAGATGAAAAACTGTTTTTT. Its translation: CASSGTDEKLFF.

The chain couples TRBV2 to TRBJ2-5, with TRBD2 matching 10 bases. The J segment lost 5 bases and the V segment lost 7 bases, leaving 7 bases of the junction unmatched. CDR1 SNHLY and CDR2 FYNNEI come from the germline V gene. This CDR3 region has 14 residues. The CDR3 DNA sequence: TGTGCCAGCACTCGACTAGCGGGCAGGGAGACCCAGTACTTC. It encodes CASTRLAGRETQYF.

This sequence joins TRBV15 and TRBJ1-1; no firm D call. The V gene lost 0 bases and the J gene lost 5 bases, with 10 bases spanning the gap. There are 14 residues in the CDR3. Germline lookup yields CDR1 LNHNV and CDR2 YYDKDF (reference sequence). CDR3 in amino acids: CATSREAGWTEAFF. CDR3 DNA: TGTGCCACCAGCAGAGAAGCAGGTTGGACTGAAGCTTTCTTT.

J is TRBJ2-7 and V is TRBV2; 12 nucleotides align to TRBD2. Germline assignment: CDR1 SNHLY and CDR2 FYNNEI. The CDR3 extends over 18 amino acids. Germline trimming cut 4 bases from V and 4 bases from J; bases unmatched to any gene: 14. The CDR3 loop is CASSAQQTSGGAFYEQYF. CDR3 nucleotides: TGTGCCAGCAGTGCACAACAGACTAGCGGGGGTGCTTTTTACGAGCAGTACTTC.

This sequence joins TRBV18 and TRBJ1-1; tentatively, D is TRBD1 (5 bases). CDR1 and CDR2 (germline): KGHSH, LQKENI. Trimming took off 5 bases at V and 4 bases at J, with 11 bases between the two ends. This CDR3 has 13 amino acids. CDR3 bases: TGTGCCAGCTCAGGGTCAGGGCTCACTGAAGCTTTCTTT. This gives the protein CASSGSGLTEAFF.

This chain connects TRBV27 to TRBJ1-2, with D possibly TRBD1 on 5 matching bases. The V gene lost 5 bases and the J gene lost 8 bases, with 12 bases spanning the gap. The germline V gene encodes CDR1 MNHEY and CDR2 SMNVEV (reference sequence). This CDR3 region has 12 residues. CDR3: CASSRGGRGYTF. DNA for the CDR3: TGTGCCAGCAGTCGGGGGGGAAGGGGCTACACCTTC.

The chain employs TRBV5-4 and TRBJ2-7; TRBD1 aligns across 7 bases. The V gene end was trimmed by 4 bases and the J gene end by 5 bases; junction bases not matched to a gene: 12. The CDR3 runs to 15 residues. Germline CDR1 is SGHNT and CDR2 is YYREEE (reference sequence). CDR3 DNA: TGTGCCAGCAGCGCGACAGGGAAGGGGTTCGACGAGCAGTACTTC. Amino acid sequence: CASSATGKGFDEQYF.

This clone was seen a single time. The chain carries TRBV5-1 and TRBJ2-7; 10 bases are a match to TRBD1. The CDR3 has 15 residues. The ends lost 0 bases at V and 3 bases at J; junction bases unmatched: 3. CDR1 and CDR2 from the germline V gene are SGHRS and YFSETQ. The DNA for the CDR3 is TGCGCCAGCAGCTTGGATGGGACAGGGGACTACGAGCAGTACTTC. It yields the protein CASSLDGTGDYEQYF.

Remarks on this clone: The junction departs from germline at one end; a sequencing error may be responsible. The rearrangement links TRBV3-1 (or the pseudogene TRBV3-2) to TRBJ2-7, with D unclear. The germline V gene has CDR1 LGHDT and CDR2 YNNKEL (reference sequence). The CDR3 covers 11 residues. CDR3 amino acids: CASSQGLEQYF. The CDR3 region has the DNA TGTGCCAGCAGTCAAGGGCTGGAGCAGTACTTC.

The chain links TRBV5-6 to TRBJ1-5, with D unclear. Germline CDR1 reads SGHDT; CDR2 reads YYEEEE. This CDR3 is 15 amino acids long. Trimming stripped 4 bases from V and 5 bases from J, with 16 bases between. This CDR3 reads CASSMGPGDHQPQHF. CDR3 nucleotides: TGTGCCAGCAGCATGGGCCCAGGTGATCATCAGCCCCAGCATTTT.

This CDR3 is CASSVDRVNNEQFF. In DNA form, the CDR3 reads TGTGCCAGCAGTGTGGACAGGGTAAACAATGAGCAGTTCTTC. The chain combines TRBV2 with TRBJ2-1; TRBD1 matches 8 bases. In germline, CDR1 is SNHLY, CDR2 FYNNEI. The V segment lost 4 bases and the J segment 5 bases; nucleotides outside the gene matches: 4. The CDR3 totals 14 residues.

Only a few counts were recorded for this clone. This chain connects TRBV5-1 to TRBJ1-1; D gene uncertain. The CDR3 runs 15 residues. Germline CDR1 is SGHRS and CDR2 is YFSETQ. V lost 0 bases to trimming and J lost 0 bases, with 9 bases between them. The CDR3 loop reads CASSLAGSLNTEAFF. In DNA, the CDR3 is TGCGCCAGCAGCTTGGCGGGGTCATTGAACACTGAAGCTTTCTTT.

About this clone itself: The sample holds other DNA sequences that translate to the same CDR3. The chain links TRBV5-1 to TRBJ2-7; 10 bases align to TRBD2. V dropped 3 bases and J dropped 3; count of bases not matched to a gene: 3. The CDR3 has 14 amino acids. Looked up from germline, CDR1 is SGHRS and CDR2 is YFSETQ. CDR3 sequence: CASSSGTSVYEQYF. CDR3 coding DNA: TGCGCCAGCAGCTCCGGGACTAGCGTCTACGAGCAGTACTTC.

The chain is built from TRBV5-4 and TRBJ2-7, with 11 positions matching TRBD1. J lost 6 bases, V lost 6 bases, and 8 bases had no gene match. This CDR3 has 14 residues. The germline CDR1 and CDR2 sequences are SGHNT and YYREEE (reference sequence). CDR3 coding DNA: TGTGCCAGCAACATCCGGGACAGGGGGGGCGAGCAGTACTTC. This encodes CASNIRDRGGEQYF.

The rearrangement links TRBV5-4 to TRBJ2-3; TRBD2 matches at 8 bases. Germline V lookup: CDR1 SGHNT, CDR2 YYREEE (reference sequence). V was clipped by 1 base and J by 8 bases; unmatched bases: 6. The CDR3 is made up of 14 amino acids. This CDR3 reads CASSLIGLAVTQYF. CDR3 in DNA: TGTGCCAGCAGCTTGATCGGACTAGCAGTTACGCAGTATTTT.

This CDR3 reads CASSEQGPSSYNSPLHF. As DNA, the CDR3 is TGTGCCAGCAGTGAGCAGGGGCCTAGCTCCTATAATTCACCCCTCCACTTT. V and J are TRBV2 and TRBJ1-6, with a possible D match to TRBD1 (6 bases). Trimming removed 3 bases at V and 0 bases at J, with 12 bases between. There are 17 residues in the CDR3. Germline assignment: CDR1 SNHLY and CDR2 FYNNEI.

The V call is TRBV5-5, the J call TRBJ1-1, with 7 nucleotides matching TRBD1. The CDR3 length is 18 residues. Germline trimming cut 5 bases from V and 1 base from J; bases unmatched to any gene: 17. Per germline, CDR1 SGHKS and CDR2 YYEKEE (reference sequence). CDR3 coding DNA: TGTGCCAGCAGGAAACCCGGGAAGGGGGCTGGAGGGAACACTGAAGCTTTCTTT. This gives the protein CASRKPGKGAGGNTEAFF.

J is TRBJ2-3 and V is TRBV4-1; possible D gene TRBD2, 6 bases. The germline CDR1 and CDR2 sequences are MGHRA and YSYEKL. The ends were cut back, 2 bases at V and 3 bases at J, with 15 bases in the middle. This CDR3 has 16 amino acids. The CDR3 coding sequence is TGCGCCAGCAGCCAATATGCTAGCGCAGCGACAGATACGCAGTATTTT. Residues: CASSQYASAATDTQYF.

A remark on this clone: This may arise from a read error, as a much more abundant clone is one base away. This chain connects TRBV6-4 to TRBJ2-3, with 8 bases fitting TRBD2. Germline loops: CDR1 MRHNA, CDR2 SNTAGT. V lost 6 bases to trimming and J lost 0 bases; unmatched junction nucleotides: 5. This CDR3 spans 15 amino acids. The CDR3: CASSPWTSSTDTQYF. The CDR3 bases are TGTGCCAGCAGCCCCTGGACTAGCAGCACAGATACGCAGTATTTT.

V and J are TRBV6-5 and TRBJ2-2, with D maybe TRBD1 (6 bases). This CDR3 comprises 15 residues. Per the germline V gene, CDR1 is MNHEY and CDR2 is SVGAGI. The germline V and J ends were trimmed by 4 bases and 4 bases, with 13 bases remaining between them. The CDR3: CASSSIQGSTGELFF. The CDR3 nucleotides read TGTGCCAGCAGTTCTATTCAGGGGAGCACCGGGGAGCTGTTTTTT.